A selection of T cell receptor beta chains follows, all from one sample in a study of blood T cell repertoires in COVID-19. This table comes from immunoSEQ multiplex PCR, and its TCRdb copy is limited to in-frame clones, with some not included. The table records 250,000 or so clones, approximately 88% of them present only once. Sequenced input: PBMCs or T cells enriched from blood (not recorded which). The receptors were gathered from a woman in her 40s who had been exposed to COVID-19. The conserved cysteine and the conserved F or W are not part of the CDR3 here. A D gene is named only where the DNA matches it firmly.

v_gene,j_gene,d_gene,CDR3aa
TRBV7-6,TRBJ2-1,-,ASSFESDEQF
TRBV27,TRBJ1-4,-,ASSLGMMDEKLF
TRBV28,TRBJ2-7,TRBD2,ASSRQAGVSYEQY
TRBV18,TRBJ2-7,TRBD1,ASSTRQGDYEQY
TRBV18,TRBJ1-2,TRBD1,ASSREGQEDYGYT
TRBV29-1,TRBJ2-5,TRBD1,SLKLRTGGRETQY
TRBV15,TRBJ2-7,TRBD1,ATSHRDRGFYEQY
TRBV6-5,TRBJ1-3,-,ASREYRSSGNTIY
TRBV7-6,TRBJ1-1,-,ASSLSNTEAF
TRBV5-1,TRBJ1-1,-,ASSLDSSTEAF
TRBV5-1,TRBJ2-2,-,ASSPTVRRLANTGELF
TRBV30,TRBJ2-3,-,AWSSRGYSTDTQY
TRBV6-5,TRBJ2-1,-,ASSYRPRGGEQF
TRBV30,TRBJ2-1,TRBD2,AWNLGGNEQF
TRBV7-9,TRBJ2-5,TRBD2,ASGGTSGIRGQETQY
TRBV28,TRBJ1-1,-,ASSQRGQGLGEAF
TRBV30,TRBJ2-5,-,AWSGQPQETQY
TRBV5-1,TRBJ2-7,TRBD2,ASSWELRGSGYEQY
TRBV4-2,TRBJ2-1,-,ASSQEGFSNPGEQF
TRBV28,TRBJ2-7,TRBD1,ASSLGRGRQY
TRBV18,TRBJ1-4,-,ASGGGLNEKLF
TRBV6-5,TRBJ2-5,TRBD2,ASRPGAGGLETQY
TRBV29-1,TRBJ1-2,TRBD1,SVRRGGPFSGGYT
TRBV10-1,TRBJ2-6,TRBD1,ASRQGGGKGTGTSGANVLT
TRBV6-4,TRBJ1-5,-,ASSDTYSNQPQH
TRBV10-3,TRBJ2-7,-,AMSGTNYEQY
TRBV7-2,TRBJ2-1,-,ASSLTGLDEQF
TRBV7-2,TRBJ2-7,TRBD1,ASSKGTGSSYEQY
TRBV11-3,TRBJ2-5,-,ASSRGKTQY
TRBV5-1,TRBJ2-1,TRBD1,ASGTGSNEQF
TRBV7-9,TRBJ1-1,-,ATNPRAGNPEAF
TRBV25-1,TRBJ1-1,-,ASSEYQNTEAF
TRBV12-3/TRBV12-4,TRBJ1-6,-,ASRLQVGSPLH
TRBV5-1,TRBJ2-5,TRBD2,ASRPGLAEETQY
TRBV6-2/TRBV6-3,TRBJ2-3,TRBD2,ASSYRASGSTDTQY
TRBV15,TRBJ2-3,-,ATRRGSGTDTQY
TRBV11-1,TRBJ2-1,TRBD2,ASSSTSGGQF